This section outlines one T cell receptor beta chain sequence together with its context. The antigen is not known. The sample comes from a study of blood T cells in healthy people across ages. General study results and limits: Roughly linearly, TCR beta diversity per million T cells fell as age increased.

V lost 2 bases and J lost 8; bases outside the gene matches: 9. CDR1 SGDLS and CDR2 YYNGEE come from the germline V gene. The CDR3 spans 15 residues. A sample-barcoded 5' primer and a J-beta primer mix were used in a second PCR of about 6 to 12 cycles. Each CDR3 protein gets one entry after TCRdb re-called the 5' RACE reads with MiXCR. In the table there are about 680,000 distinct CDR3 sequences, 45% to 50% of which are singletons. Investigators took approximately 9.4 milliliters of peripheral blood from every donor. The TCR originated in a woman aged 60-70 years in good health. The chain recombines TRBV9 with TRBJ2-1, with 8 bases that match TRBD2. Material: blood. CDR3 DNA: TGTGCCAGCAGCGTTGACGGGAGGGCCTTCGATGAGCAGTTCTTC. As protein: CASSVDGRAFDEQFF. The entire variable domain, with the rest obtained from reference TRBV9 and TRBJ2-1, is as follows: DSGVTQTPKHLITATGQRVTLRCSPRSGDLSVYWYQQSLDQGLQFLIQYYNGEERAKGNILERFSAQQFPDLHSELNLSSLELGDSALYFCASSVDGRAFDEQFFGPGTRLTVL.